The clone carrying this TCR beta chain has only a few counts. This sample was included in a study of T-cell reconstitution after alpha-beta-depleted transplantation in children. Unique molecular identifiers were built into the TCRbeta library. TCRdb processed the PCR reads anew with MiXCR; each CDR3 protein has one entry. The sample lists 500,000 or so distinct CDR3 sequences; 30% to 35% were seen once. CDR1 DFQATT and CDR2 SNEGSKA come from the germline V gene (reference sequence). The V and J ends lost 6 bases and 0 bases respectively, with 15 bases between them. CDR3 size: 14 residues. The chain employs TRBV20-1 and TRBJ2-7, with D tentatively TRBD1 or TRBD2 (5 bases each). This clonotype originated in a human donor who donated a stem cell graft to a child with aplastic anemia. The source material was PBMCs from the stem cell graft donor, sampled from the stem cell graft. The CDR3 nucleotides are TGCAGTGCAATCCGGGACCTTGACTCCTACGAGCAGTACTTC. Its protein is CSAIRDLDSYEQYF.